These 22 T cell receptor beta chains were all obtained from the same sample, sequenced in a study of cytomegalovirus exposure and HLA in healthy donors. Amplification used 60 Vbeta primers and 13 Jbeta primers. Generated by immunoSEQ multiplex PCR, the TCRdb table keeps only in-frame clones and is missing some. The sample holds about 130,000 clones, around 70% seen once. The sample comprised PBMCs. Receptors were obtained from a man between 35 and 55 years old in good health and CMV-seropositive.

The rearrangement joins TRBV11-3 to TRBJ2-3, with D tentatively TRBD2 (5 bases). Per germline, CDR1 SGHNT and CDR2 YENEEA. The CDR3 totals 13 residues. Trimming pared 5 bases from V and 0 bases from J, leaving 6 bases between. The CDR3 here is CASSSGSTDTQYF. The CDR3 nucleotides are TGTGCCAGCAGCAGCGGTAGCACAGATACGCAGTATTTT.

The chain employs TRBV7-9 and TRBJ1-2; no reliable D call. The germline V gene encodes CDR1 SEHNR and CDR2 FQNEAQ (reference sequence). The V end lost 5 bases, the J end lost 12 bases, and 22 bases lay between the germline ends. This CDR3 region has 14 residues. In DNA form, the CDR3 reads TGTGCCAGCAGCCCGGAAGCGGCAGGAAGGTTCGACACCTTC. Translating gives CASSPEAAGRFDTF.

The rearrangement joins TRBV7-3 to TRBJ1-3; weak D call: TRBD1 (6 bases). The germline gives CDR1 SGHTA, CDR2 FQGTGA. Between the trimmed V and J ends, which lost 2 bases and 0 bases, there was a span of 11 bases. The CDR3 has 16 amino acids. CDR3 region: CASSLGGRRSGNTIYF. CDR3 sequence (DNA): TGTGCCAGCAGCTTAGGGGGCCGCCGCTCTGGAAACACCATATATTTT. Complete variable domain (other parts from reference TRBV7-3 and TRBJ1-3): GAGVSQTPSNKVTEKGKYVELRCDPISGHTALYWYRQSLGQGPEFLIYFQGTGAADDSGLPNDRFFAVRPEGSVSTLKIQRTERGDSAVYLCASSLGGRRSGNTIYFGEGSWLTVV.

The chain links TRBV15 to TRBJ2-5; the D is unclear. The CDR3 consists of 16 residues. CDR1 and CDR2 from the germline V gene are LNHNV and YYDKDF (reference sequence). Between the trimmed V and J ends, which lost 0 bases and 0 bases, there was a span of 11 bases. The DNA of the CDR3 is TGTGCCACCAGCAGAGATCAAGCTCGGTACCAAGAGACCCAGTACTTC. This gives the protein CATSRDQARYQETQYF. Full variable domain (missing parts from reference TRBV15 and TRBJ2-5): DAMVIQNPRYQVTQFGKPVTLSCSQTLNHNVMYWYQQKSSQAPKLLFHYYDKDFNNEADTPDNFQSRRPNTSFCFLDIRSPGLGDTAMYLCATSRDQARYQETQYFGPGTRLLVL.

The J gene is TRBJ1-2, the V gene TRBV5-1; the match to TRBD1 covers 11 bases. CDR3 size: 14 residues. The V gene's germline CDR1 is SGHRS and CDR2 YFSETQ. Trimming cost V 4 bases and J 8 bases; bases outside gene matches: 7. In DNA, the CDR3 is TGCGCCAGCAGCGGGGGACAGGGGGAAGGCGGCTACACCTTC. Protein sequence: CASSGGQGEGGYTF.

V is TRBV6-5 and J is TRBJ2-7; TRBD1 aligns across 7 bases. With V trimmed by 5 bases and J by 1 base, 5 bases remained unmatched. CDR1 is MNHEY, CDR2 SVGAGI, per germline. CDR3 length: 14 residues. The CDR3: CASSLDRLSYEQYF. CDR3 bases: TGTGCCAGCAGTCTGGACAGGCTTTCCTACGAGCAGTACTTC.

This clone was found a few times. This chain connects TRBV5-1 to TRBJ1-1, with 9 positions matching TRBD1. The trim removed 4 bases at V and 0 bases at J, leaving 7 bases unmatched. Per the germline V gene, CDR1 is SGHRS and CDR2 is YFSETQ. CDR3 length: 16 residues. For the CDR3, the DNA is TGCGCCAGCAGCCCCGGGACAGGGTATTTGAACACTGAAGCTTTCTTT. Amino acids: CASSPGTGYLNTEAFF.

This chain joins TRBV6-1 and TRBJ1-5; D may be TRBD1 (5 bases). V was pared by 7 bases and J by 7 bases, with 17 bases between. This CDR3 has 14 residues. In germline, CDR1 is MNHNS, CDR2 SASEGT. In nucleotides, the CDR3 is TGTGCCAGCACCTGGCAAGGGGAACGGCAGCCCCAGCATTTT. This codes for CASTWQGERQPQHF.

Here the CDR3 DNA reads TGTGCCAGCAGTCCCTGGACAGGGGCTAGCAATCAGCCCCAGCATTTT. It codes for CASSPWTGASNQPQHF. The genes are TRBV27 and TRBJ1-5, with TRBD1 matching 9 bases. Germline V lookup: CDR1 MNHEY, CDR2 SMNVEV (reference sequence). The length of the CDR3 is 16 residues. The trim removed 5 bases at V and 0 bases at J, leaving 5 bases unmatched.

The rearrangement links TRBV2 to TRBJ1-6, with TRBD1 matching 9 bases. V shed 5 bases, J shed 10 bases, and the junction held 6 bases outside the gene matches. The CDR3 sequence is 14 residues long. CDR1 and CDR2 (germline): SNHLY, FYNNEI. The CDR3 DNA sequence: TGTGCCAGCAGTTCACAGGGGGCCAGATCACCCCTCCACTTT. This codes for CASSSQGARSPLHF.

V usage is TRBV6-5 and J usage is TRBJ1-5; D is perhaps TRBD1 (5 bases). CDR3 length: 15 amino acids. V lost 2 bases, J lost 0 bases, and 8 bases lay in between. Per the germline V gene, CDR1 is MNHEY and CDR2 is SVGAGI. The CDR3 DNA follows: TGTGCCAGCAGTTACAGCAGGGCTAGCAATCAGCCCCAGCATTTT. It is translated as CASSYSRASNQPQHF.

The J gene is TRBJ2-3, the V gene TRBV7-2; TRBD2 is a possible D gene (7 bases). This CDR3 spans 13 amino acids. CDR1 and CDR2 from the germline V gene are SGHTA and FQGNSA. As DNA, the CDR3 is TGTGCTAATCGGGGGGCGGGCACAGATACGCAGTATTTT. Translation: CANRGAGTDTQYF.

This chain uses TRBV6-1 with TRBJ1-5; 7 positions agree with TRBD1. CDR1 is MNHNS, CDR2 SASEGT, per germline. With V trimmed by 6 bases and J by 4 bases, 3 bases remained unmatched. This CDR3 comprises 13 residues. In DNA form, the CDR3 reads TGTGCCAGCAGGGTGACAGGGAATCAGCCCCAGCATTTT. As protein: CASRVTGNQPQHF.

The chain is built from TRBV5-4 and TRBJ2-3, with 7 bases that match TRBD2. Losses at the gene ends were 3 bases for V and 8 bases for J; bases not matched to a gene: 12. There are 15 residues in the CDR3. Per the germline V gene, CDR1 is SGHNT and CDR2 is YYREEE (reference sequence). The CDR3 sequence: CASSSGSGRVGTQYF. The CDR3 nucleotides read TGTGCCAGCAGCTCGGGATCAGGGAGGGTCGGTACGCAGTATTTT.

The rearrangement uses TRBV27 and TRBJ2-5; 10 bases are a match to TRBD1. Unmatched junction bases numbered 2, after V lost 2 bases and J lost 2 bases. Germline assignment: CDR1 MNHEY and CDR2 SMNVEV (reference sequence). This CDR3 comprises 15 residues. CDR3 region: CASSLGTGVQETQYF. DNA of the CDR3: TGTGCCAGCAGTTTAGGGACAGGGGTGCAAGAGACCCAGTACTTC.

V is TRBV15 and J is TRBJ2-7, with D uncertain. The CDR3 totals 14 residues. V was shortened by 0 bases and J by 3 bases, with 9 bases between the two germline ends. The germline CDR1 and CDR2 sequences are LNHNV and YYDKDF (reference sequence). CDR3 nucleotide sequence: TGTGCCACCAGCAGAGATCTTGGAGTCTACGAGCAGTACTTC. Protein: CATSRDLGVYEQYF.

The J gene is TRBJ1-3, the V gene TRBV27; maybe TRBD1 (5 bases). The CDR3 loop spans 18 amino acids. Germline V gene data show CDR1 as MNHEY and CDR2 as SMNVEV (reference sequence). V was cut by 0 bases and J by 0 bases, with 15 bases left in between. CDR3 loop: CASSLSGRGLSSGNTIYF. The CDR3 region has the DNA TGTGCCAGCAGTTTATCGGGAAGGGGATTGAGCTCTGGAAACACCATATATTTT.

This chain joins TRBV29-1 and TRBJ2-3, with D perhaps TRBD1 (6 bases). V gave up 6 bases and J gave up 2 bases, with 18 bases separating them. Germline-derived CDR1 and CDR2 are SQVTM and ANQGSEA. The CDR3 totals 15 residues. The chain's CDR3 is CSVGGQLLHTDTQYF. The CDR3 DNA reads TGCAGCGTCGGCGGACAGTTGCTCCACACAGATACGCAGTATTTT.

The genes are TRBV4-1 and TRBJ1-1, with a weak D call TRBD1 (6 bases). Germline loops: CDR1 MGHRA, CDR2 YSYEKL. V was pared by 4 bases and J by 4 bases, with 13 bases between. The length of the CDR3 is 14 residues. The CDR3 here is CASSPYRDGTEAFF. The CDR3 DNA reads as TGCGCCAGCAGCCCATACAGGGATGGCACTGAAGCTTTCTTT.

The genes are TRBV7-8 and TRBJ1-4; D is possibly TRBD1 (5 bases). Trimming removed 5 bases at V and 5 bases at J, with 12 bases between. This CDR3 is built from 14 residues. Germline lookup yields CDR1 SGHVS and CDR2 FQNEAQ. The CDR3: CASSRRDWNEKLFF. The CDR3 DNA is TGTGCCAGCAGCCGCAGGGATTGGAATGAAAAACTGTTTTTT.

The rearrangement joins TRBV19 to TRBJ1-2, with 7 positions matching TRBD1. The CDR3 is 13 amino acids. CDR1 is LNHDA, CDR2 SQIVND, per germline (reference sequence). The V segment lost 7 bases and the J segment 6 bases; nucleotides outside the gene matches: 8. For the CDR3, the DNA is TGTGCCAGTACGCCGACAGGGAACGATGGCTACACCTTC. Translated: CASTPTGNDGYTF.

The J gene is TRBJ2-7, the V gene TRBV9, with 9 nucleotides matching TRBD1. The CDR3 totals 14 residues. Germline V gene sequence: CDR1 SGDLS, CDR2 YYNGEE. The trim removed 3 bases at V and 3 bases at J, leaving 4 bases unmatched. The CDR3 sequence: CASSAGTGLYEQYF. The DNA for the CDR3 is TGTGCCAGCAGCGCCGGGACAGGGCTCTACGAGCAGTACTTC.